Following are 7 T cell receptor beta chains from one sample sequenced in a study of PD-L1 blockade in urothelial cancer. Indicated time point: peripheral blood 6 weeks after treatment start. The protocol was immunoSEQ multiplex PCR, while the TCRdb copy is restricted to in-frame clones and leaves out a portion. The sample lists approximately 110,000 clones; approximately 90% were seen once. The sample in question was PBMCs, obtained around atezolizumab (anti-PD-L1) treatment. The receptors stem from a man between 60 and 70 years old with urothelial cancer.

The chain combines TRBV7-8 with TRBJ2-2, with 9 bases aligning to TRBD1. Germline V gene data show CDR1 as SGHVS and CDR2 as FQNEAQ. V trimming: 2 bases; J trimming: 4 bases; junction bases outside the gene matches: 2. The CDR3 runs 15 residues. CDR3 residues: CASSLHRGPTGELFF. The CDR3 DNA reads TGTGCCAGCAGCTTACACAGGGGGCCCACCGGGGAGCTGTTTTTT.

The V call is TRBV11-2, the J call TRBJ1-5; D uncertain. The V gene lost 5 bases and the J gene lost 5 bases, with 10 bases spanning the gap. This CDR3 contains 13 residues. Per germline, CDR1 SGHAT and CDR2 FQNNGV. The chain's CDR3 is CASSQSRDQPQHF. The CDR3 DNA reads as TGTGCCAGCAGCCAATCTCGGGATCAGCCCCAGCATTTT. Full variable domain (rest looked up from reference TRBV11-2 and TRBJ1-5): EAGVAQSPRYKIIEKRQSVAFWCNPISGHATLYWYQQILGQGPKLLIQFQNNGVVDDSQLPKDRFSAERLKGVDSTLKIQPAKLEDSAVYLCASSQSRDQPQHFGDGTRLSIL.

The chain couples TRBV2 to TRBJ2-5; 11 bases are shared with TRBD2. Trimming removed 7 bases from V and 1 base from J; junction bases left unmatched: 5. This CDR3 comprises 15 residues. CDR1 is SNHLY, CDR2 FYNNEI, per germline. DNA for the CDR3: TGTGCCAGCAATCGACTAGCGGGGCCCCAAGAGACCCAGTACTTC. Translating it yields CASNRLAGPQETQYF.

This chain links TRBV27 with TRBJ2-1, with D uncertain. Germline CDR1 reads MNHEY; CDR2 reads SMNVEV (reference sequence). CDR3 length: 11 amino acids. Trimming removed 7 bases from V and 1 base from J, with 2 bases in between. The CDR3 nucleotides are TGTGCCAGCACTTCCTACAATGAGCAGTTCTTC. Protein product: CASTSYNEQFF.

This chain connects TRBV2 to TRBJ2-2; TRBD2 might be the D (6 bases). CDR1 SNHLY and CDR2 FYNNEI come from the germline V gene. The germline V and J ends were trimmed by 3 bases and 4 bases, with 9 bases remaining between them. The CDR3 loop spans 14 amino acids. The CDR3: CASSDLLATGELFF. The CDR3, as DNA: TGTGCCAGCAGTGATCTACTAGCCACCGGGGAGCTGTTTTTT.

The chain uses TRBV7-6 and TRBJ2-5; TRBD2 agrees at 9 bases. The V segment lost 2 bases and the J segment 3 bases; nucleotides outside the gene matches: 10. The CDR3 spans 17 residues. The V gene's germline CDR1 is SGHVS and CDR2 FNYEAQ. The CDR3 region has the DNA TGTGCCAGCAGCTTACTTGTCGCTAGCGGGGAAGAAGAGACCCAGTACTTC. It encodes CASSLLVASGEEETQYF.

This clone was counted a single time. This rearrangement joins TRBV18 to TRBJ1-1; TRBD1 matches at 7 bases. Germline V gene data show CDR1 as KGHSH and CDR2 as LQKENI. The V and J ends lost 5 bases and 0 bases, in that order; junction bases with no gene match: 18. The CDR3 has 19 residues. The CDR3 DNA is TGTGCCAGCTCATCAGACCCGGGAACAGGGGAGTGGATGAACACTGAAGCTTTCTTT. Translation: CASSSDPGTGEWMNTEAFF.